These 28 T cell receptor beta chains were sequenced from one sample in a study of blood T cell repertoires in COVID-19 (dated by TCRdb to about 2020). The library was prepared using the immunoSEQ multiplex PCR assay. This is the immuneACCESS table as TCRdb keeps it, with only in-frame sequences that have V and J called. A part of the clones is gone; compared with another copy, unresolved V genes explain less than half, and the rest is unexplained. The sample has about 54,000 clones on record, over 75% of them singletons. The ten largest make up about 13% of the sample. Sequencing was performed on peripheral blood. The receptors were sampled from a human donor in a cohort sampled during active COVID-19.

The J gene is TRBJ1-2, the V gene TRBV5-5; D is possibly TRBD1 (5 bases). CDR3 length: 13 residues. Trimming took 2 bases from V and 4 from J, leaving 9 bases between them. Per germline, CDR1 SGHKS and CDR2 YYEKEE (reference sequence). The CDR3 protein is CASSLGQSYGYTF. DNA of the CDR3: TGTGCCAGCAGCTTAGGACAAAGCTATGGCTACACCTTC. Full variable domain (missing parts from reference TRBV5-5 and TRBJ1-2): DAGVTQSPTHLIKTRGQQVTLRCSPISGHKSVSWYQQVLGQGPQFIFQYYEKEERGRGNFPDRFSARQFPNYSSELNVNALLLGDSALYLCASSLGQSYGYTFGSGTRLTVV.

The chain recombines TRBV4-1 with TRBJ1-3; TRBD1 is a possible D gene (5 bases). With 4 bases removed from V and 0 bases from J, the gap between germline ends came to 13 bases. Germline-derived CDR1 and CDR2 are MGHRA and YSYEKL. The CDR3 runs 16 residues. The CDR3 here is CASSLGRGDSGNTIYF. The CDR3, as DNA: TGCGCCAGCAGCCTAGGACGGGGGGACTCTGGAAACACCATATATTTT.

The CDR3 sequence: CASSLGSTQTQYF. CDR3 DNA sequence: TGTGCCAGCAGTTTAGGTAGCACCCAGACCCAGTACTTC. This chain joins TRBV28 and TRBJ2-5; D gene uncertain. Per the germline V gene, CDR1 is MDHEN and CDR2 is SYDVKM. V lost 2 bases and J lost 6, with 10 bases in between. The CDR3 is 13 amino acids.

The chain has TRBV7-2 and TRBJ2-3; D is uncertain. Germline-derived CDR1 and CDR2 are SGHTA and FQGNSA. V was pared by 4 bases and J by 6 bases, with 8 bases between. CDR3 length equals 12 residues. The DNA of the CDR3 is TGTGCCAGCAGCTCCCTTGTGGATACGCAGTATTTT. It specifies CASSSLVDTQYF.

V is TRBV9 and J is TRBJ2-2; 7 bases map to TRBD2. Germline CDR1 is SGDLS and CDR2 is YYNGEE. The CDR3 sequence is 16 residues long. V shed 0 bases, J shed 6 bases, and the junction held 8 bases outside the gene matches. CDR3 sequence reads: CASSVVGGSGAGELFF. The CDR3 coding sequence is TGTGCCAGCAGCGTAGTAGGCGGGAGTGGGGCCGGGGAGCTGTTTTTT.

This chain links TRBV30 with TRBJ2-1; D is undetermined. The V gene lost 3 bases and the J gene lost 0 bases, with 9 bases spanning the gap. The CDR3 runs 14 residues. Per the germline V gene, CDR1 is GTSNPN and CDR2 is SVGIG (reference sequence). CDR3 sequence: CAWRSEDSYNEQFF. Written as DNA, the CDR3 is TGTGCCTGGAGATCAGAAGACTCCTACAATGAGCAGTTCTTC. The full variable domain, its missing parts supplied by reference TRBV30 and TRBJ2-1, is SQTIHQWPATLVQPVGSPLSLECTVEGTSNPNLYWYRQAAGRGLQLLFYSVGIGQISSEVPQNLSASRPQDRQFILSSKKLLLSDSGFYLCAWRSEDSYNEQFFGPGTRLTVL.

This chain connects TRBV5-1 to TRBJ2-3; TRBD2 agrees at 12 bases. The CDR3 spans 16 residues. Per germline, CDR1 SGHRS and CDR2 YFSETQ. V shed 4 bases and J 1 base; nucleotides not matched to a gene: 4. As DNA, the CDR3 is TGCGCCAGCAGCCCGACTAGCGGGAGTGGCACAGATACGCAGTATTTT. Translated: CASSPTSGSGTDTQYF.

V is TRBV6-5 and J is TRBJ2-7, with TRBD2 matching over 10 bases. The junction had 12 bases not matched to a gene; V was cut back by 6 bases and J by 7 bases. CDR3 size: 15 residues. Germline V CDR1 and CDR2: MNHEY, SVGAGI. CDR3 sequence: CASSTRLAGSREQYF. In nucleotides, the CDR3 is TGTGCCAGCAGCACAAGACTAGCGGGTTCGCGAGAGCAGTACTTC.

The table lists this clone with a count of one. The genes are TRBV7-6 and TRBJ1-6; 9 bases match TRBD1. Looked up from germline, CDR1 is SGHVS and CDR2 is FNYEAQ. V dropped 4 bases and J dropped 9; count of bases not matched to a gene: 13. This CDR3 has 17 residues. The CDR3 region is CASSSNHATGGGSPLHF. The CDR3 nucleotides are TGTGCCAGCAGCTCCAACCACGCGACAGGGGGGGGTTCACCCCTCCACTTT. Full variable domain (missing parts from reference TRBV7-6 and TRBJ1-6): GAGVSQSPRYKVTKRGQDVALRCDPISGHVSLYWYRQALGQGPEFLTYFNYEAQQDKSGLPNDRFSAERPEGSISTLTIQRTEQRDSAMYRCASSSNHATGGGSPLHFGNGTRLTVT.

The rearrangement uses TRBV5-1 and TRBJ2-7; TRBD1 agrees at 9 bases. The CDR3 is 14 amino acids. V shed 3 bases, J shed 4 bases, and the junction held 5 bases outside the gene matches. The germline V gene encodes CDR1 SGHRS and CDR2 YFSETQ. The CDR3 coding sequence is TGCGCCAGCAGCTCGGACAGGGGCAGGTACGAGCAGTACTTC. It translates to CASSSDRGRYEQYF. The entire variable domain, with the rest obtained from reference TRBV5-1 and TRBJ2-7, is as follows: KAGVTQTPRYLIKTRGQQVTLSCSPISGHRSVSWYQQTPGQGLQFLFEYFSETQRNKGNFPGRFSGRQFSNSRSEMNVSTLELGDSALYLCASSSDRGRYEQYFGPGTRLTVT.

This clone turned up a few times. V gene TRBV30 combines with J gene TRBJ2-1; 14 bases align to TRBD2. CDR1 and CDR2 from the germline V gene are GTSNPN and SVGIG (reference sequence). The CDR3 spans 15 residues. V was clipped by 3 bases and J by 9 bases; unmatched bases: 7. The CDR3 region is CAWRSGTSGRSEQFF. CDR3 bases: TGTGCCTGGAGATCCGGGACTAGCGGGAGAAGTGAGCAGTTCTTC. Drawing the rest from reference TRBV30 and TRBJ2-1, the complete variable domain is SQTIHQWPATLVQPVGSPLSLECTVEGTSNPNLYWYRQAAGRGLQLLFYSVGIGQISSEVPQNLSASRPQDRQFILSSKKLLLSDSGFYLCAWRSGTSGRSEQFFGPGTRLTVL.

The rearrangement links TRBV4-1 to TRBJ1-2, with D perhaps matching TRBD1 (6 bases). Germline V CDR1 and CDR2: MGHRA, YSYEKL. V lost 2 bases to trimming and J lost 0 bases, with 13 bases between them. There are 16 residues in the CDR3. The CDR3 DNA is TGCGCCAGCAGCCAACCCGGACAGTTAGCTAACTATGGCTACACCTTC. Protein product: CASSQPGQLANYGYTF.

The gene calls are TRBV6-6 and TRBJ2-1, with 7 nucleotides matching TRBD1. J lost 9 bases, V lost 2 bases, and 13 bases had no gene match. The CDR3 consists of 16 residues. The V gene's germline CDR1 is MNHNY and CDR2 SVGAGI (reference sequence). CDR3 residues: CASSYPTGAGAGEQFF. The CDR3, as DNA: TGTGCCAGCAGTTACCCCACAGGGGCCGGGGCAGGTGAGCAGTTCTTC.

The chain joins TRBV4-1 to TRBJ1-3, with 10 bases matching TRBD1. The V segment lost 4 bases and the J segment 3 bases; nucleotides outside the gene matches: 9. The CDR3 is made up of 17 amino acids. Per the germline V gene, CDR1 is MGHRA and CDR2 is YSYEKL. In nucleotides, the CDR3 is TGCGCCAGCAGCCCAACCCAGGGACAGGGGATTGGAAACACCATATATTTT. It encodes CASSPTQGQGIGNTIYF.

The CDR3 loop is CASSISPGGDNEQFF. The CDR3 coding sequence is TGTGCCAGCAGTATTTCCCCGGGGGGGGACAATGAGCAGTTCTTC. J is TRBJ2-1 and V is TRBV27; 8 positions agree with TRBD2. The J segment lost 5 bases and the V segment lost 5 bases, leaving 8 bases of the junction unmatched. CDR1 and CDR2 (germline): MNHEY, SMNVEV (reference sequence). The CDR3 totals 15 residues.

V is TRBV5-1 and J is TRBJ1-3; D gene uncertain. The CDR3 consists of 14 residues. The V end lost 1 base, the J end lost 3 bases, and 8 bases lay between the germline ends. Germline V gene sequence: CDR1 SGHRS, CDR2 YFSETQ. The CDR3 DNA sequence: TGCGCCAGCAGCTTGTCGGGGTATGGAAACACCATATATTTT. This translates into CASSLSGYGNTIYF.

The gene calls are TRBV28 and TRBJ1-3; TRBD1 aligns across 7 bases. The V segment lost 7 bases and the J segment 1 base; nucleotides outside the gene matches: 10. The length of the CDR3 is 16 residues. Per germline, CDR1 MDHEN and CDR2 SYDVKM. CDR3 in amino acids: CASKGDSLSSGNTIYF. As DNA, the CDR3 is TGTGCCAGCAAAGGGGACAGTTTATCATCTGGAAACACCATATATTTT.

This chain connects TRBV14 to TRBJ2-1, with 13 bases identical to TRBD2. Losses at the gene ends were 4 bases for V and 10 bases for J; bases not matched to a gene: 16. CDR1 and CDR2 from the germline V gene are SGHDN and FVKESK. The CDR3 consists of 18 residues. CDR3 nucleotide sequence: TGTGCCAGCAGCCCCTTCCCCCCACTAGCGGGAGGGCCCGGGGAGCAGTTCTTC. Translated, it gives CASSPFPPLAGGPGEQFF. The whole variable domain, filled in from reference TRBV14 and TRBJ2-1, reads EAGVTQFPSHSVIEKGQTVTLRCDPISGHDNLYWYRRVMGKEIKFLLHFVKESKQDESGMPNNRFLAERTGGTYSTLKVQPAELEDSGVYFCASSPFPPLAGGPGEQFFGPGTRLTVL.

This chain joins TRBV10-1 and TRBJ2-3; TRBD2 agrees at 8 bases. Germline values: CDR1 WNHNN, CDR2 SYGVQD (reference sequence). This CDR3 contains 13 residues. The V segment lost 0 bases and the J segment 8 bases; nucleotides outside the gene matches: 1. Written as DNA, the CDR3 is TGCGCCAGCAGTGAGTCGGGACTAGGTACGCAGTATTTT. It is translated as CASSESGLGTQYF.

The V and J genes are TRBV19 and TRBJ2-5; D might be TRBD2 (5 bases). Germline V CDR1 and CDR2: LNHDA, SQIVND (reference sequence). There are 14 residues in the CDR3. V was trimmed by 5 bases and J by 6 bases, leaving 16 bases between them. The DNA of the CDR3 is TGTGCCAGTAGTCCCCGTTCCGACGGGAAGACCCAGTACTTC. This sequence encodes CASSPRSDGKTQYF.

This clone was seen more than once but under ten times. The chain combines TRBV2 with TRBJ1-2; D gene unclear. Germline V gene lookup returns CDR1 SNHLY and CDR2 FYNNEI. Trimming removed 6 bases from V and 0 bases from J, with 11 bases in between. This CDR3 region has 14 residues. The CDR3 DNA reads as TGTGCCAGCAGAGCCAATGAGGCTAACTATGGCTACACCTTC. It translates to CASRANEANYGYTF.

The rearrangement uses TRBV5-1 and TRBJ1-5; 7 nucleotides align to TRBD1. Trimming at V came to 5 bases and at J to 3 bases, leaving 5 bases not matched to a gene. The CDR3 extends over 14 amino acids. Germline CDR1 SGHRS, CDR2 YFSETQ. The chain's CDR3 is CASSRTGPNQPQHF. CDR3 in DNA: TGCGCCAGCAGTCGGACAGGACCCAATCAGCCCCAGCATTTT.

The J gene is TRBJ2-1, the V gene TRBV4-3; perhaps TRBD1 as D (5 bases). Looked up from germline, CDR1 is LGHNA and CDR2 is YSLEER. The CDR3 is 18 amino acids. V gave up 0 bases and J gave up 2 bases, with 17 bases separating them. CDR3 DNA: TGCGCCAGCAGCCAAGAACCCCCGACGGACATTCCCTACAATGAGCAGTTCTTC. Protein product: CASSQEPPTDIPYNEQFF.

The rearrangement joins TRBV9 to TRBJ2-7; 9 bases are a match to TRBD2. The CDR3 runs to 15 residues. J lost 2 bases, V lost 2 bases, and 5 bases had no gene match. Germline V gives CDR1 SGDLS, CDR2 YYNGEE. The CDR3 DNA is TGTGCCAGCAGCGTTGGAACTAGCGGGCCCTACGAGCAGTACTTC. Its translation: CASSVGTSGPYEQYF.

The CDR3 spells CASSRHGGSQTQYF. CDR3 nucleotide sequence: TGTGCCAGCAGTCGCCATGGCGGGAGTCAGACCCAGTACTTC. The chain joins TRBV28 to TRBJ2-5; 7 nucleotides agree with TRBD2. There are 14 residues in the CDR3. The V segment lost 5 bases and the J segment 6 bases; nucleotides outside the gene matches: 9. The germline V gene encodes CDR1 MDHEN and CDR2 SYDVKM.

The CDR3 DNA follows: TGCAGTGCCGACAGTATGGGACCCCTCCACTTT. Its translation is CSADSMGPLHF. This chain uses TRBV20-1 with TRBJ1-6; D is perhaps TRBD1 (5 bases). V lost 6 bases, J lost 12 bases, and 12 bases lay in between. This CDR3 contains 11 residues. Looked up from germline, CDR1 is DFQATT and CDR2 is SNEGSKA (reference sequence).

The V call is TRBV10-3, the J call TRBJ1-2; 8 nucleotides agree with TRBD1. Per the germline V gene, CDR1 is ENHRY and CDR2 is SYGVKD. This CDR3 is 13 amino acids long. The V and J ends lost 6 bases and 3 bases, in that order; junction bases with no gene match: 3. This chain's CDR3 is CAIRTGQDYGYTF. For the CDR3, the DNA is TGTGCCATCAGGACGGGACAGGACTATGGCTACACCTTC.

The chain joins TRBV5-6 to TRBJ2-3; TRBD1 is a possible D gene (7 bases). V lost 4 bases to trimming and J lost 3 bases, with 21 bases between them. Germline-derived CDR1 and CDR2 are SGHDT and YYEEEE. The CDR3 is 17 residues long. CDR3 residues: CASSQTTATGRTDTQYF. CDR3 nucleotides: TGTGCCAGCAGCCAGACCACAGCGACAGGGAGGACAGATACGCAGTATTTT.